This T cell receptor (beta chain) was retrieved from a study of CD8 T cells in ankylosing spondylitis. Notes on the study in general: Clones linked with disease were CD8+ and fairly uncommon in the peripheral blood.

On this clonotype itself: As yet, its antigen is unknown.

Via MiXCR, TCRdb re-called the 5' RACE reads, giving one row per CDR3 protein. The repertoire consists of about 240,000 distinct CDR3 sequences, with less than 10% occurring once and the leading ten covering around 7%. There are 13 residues in the CDR3. CDR1 is GTSNPN and CDR2 is SVGIG in the germline V gene (reference sequence). V lost 1 base and J lost 4, with 7 bases in between. Material for sequencing was blood, either unsorted or a sorted T cell fraction (not recorded which). The rearrangement uses TRBV30 and TRBJ2-2, with D possibly being TRBD1 (5 bases). The sequence came from a male donor with ankylosing spondylitis or in good health (not recorded which). The CDR3 spells CAWSEGITGELFF. CDR3 sequence (DNA): TGTGCCTGGAGTGAGGGGATCACCGGGGAGCTGTTTTTT.